Described below is a single T cell receptor (beta chain) sequence and its context. This sample was taken from a study of blood T cell repertoires in COVID-19. The overall study: Collection of acute and convalescent COVID-19 samples took place in the United States, Italy and Spain. PBMCs, B-cell-depleted T cells, or T cells were the source of the cDNA or gDNA that made up the material.

This CDR3 contains 15 residues. Germline trimming cut 6 bases from V and 4 bases from J; bases unmatched to any gene: 4. Germline V gene lookup returns CDR1 SGHTA and CDR2 FQGNSA. Data came from immunoSEQ multiplex PCR; TCRdb stores just in-frame clones and leaves some out. This table holds 200,000 to 300,000 clones, about 84% found once. The sample comprised peripheral blood. The sequence derives from a woman of 80 years or more with acute or convalescent COVID-19. The chain is built from TRBV7-2 and TRBJ2-2, with TRBD1 matching over 11 bases. The CDR3 nucleotides are TGTGCCAGCAGTCTCGGACAGGGGGCCACCGGGGAGCTGTTTTTT. Translating gives CASSLGQGATGELFF.